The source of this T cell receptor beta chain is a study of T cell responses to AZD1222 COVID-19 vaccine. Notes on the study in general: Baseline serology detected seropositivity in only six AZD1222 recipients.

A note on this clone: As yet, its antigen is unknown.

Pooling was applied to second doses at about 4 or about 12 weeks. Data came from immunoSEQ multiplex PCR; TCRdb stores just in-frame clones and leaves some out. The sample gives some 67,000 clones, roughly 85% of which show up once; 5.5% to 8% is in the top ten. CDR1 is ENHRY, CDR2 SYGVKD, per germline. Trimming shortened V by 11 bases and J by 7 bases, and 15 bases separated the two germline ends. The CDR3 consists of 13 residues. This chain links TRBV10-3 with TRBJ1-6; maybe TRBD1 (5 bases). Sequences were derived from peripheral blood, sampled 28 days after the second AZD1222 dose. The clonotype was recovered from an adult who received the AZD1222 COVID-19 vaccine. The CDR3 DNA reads TGTGCCTCATATCCGGGACCCAATTCACCCCTCCACTTT. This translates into CASYPGPNSPLHF.